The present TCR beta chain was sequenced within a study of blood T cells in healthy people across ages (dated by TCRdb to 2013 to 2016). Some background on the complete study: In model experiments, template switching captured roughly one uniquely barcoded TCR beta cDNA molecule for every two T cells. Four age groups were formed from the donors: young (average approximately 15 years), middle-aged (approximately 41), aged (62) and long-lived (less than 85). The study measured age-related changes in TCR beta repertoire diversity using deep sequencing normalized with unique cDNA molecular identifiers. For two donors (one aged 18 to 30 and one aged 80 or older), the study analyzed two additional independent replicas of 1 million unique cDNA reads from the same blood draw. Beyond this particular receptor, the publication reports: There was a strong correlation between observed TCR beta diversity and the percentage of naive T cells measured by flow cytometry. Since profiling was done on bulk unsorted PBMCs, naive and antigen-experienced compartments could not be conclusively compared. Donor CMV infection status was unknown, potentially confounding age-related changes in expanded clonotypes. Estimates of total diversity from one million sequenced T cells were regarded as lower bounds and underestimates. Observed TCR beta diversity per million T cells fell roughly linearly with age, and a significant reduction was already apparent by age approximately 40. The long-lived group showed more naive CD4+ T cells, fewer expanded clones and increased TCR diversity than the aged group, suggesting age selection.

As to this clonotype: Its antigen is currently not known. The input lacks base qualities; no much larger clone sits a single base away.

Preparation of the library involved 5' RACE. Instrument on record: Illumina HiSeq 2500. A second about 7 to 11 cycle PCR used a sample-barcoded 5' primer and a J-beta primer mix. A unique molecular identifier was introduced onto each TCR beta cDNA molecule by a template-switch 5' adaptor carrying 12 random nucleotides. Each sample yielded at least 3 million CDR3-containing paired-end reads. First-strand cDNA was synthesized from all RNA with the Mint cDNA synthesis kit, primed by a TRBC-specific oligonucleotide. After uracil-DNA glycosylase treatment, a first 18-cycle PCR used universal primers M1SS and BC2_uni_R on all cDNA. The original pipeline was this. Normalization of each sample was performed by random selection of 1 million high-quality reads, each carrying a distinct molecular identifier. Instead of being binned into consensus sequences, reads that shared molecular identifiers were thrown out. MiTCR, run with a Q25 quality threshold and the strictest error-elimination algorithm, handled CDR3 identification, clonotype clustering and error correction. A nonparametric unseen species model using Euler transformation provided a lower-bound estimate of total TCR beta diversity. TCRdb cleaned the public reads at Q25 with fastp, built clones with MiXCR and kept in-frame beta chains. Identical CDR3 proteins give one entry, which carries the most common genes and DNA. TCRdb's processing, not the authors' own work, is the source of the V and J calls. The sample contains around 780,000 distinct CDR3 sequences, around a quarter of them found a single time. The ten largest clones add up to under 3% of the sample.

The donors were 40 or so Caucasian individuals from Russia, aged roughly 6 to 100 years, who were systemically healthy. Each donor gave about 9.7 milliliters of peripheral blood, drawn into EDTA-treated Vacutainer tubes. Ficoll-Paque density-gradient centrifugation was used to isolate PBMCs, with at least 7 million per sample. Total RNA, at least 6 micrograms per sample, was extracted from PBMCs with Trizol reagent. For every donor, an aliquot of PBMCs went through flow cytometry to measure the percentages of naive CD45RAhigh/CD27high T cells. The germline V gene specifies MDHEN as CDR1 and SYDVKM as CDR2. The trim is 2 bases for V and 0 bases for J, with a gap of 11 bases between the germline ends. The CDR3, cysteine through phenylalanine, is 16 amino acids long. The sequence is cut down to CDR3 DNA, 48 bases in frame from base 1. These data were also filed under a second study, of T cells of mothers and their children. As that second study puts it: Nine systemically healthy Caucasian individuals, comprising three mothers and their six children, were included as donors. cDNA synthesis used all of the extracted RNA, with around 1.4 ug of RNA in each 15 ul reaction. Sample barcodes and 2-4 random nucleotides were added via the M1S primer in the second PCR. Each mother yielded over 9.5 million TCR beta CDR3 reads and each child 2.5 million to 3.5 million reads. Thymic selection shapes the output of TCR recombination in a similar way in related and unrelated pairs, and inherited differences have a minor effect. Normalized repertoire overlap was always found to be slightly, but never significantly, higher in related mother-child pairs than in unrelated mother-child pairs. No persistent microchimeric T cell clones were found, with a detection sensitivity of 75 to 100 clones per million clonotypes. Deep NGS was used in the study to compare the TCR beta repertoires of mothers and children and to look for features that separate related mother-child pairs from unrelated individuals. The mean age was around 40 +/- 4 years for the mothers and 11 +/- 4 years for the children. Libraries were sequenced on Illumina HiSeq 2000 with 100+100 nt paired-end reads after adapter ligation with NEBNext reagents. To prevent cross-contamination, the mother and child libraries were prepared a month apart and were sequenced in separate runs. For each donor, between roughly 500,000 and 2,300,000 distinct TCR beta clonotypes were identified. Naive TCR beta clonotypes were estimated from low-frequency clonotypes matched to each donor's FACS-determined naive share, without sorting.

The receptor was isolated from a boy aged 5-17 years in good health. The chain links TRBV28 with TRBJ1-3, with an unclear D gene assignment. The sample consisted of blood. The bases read TGTGCCAGCAGTTTAAACGGCCGGGCCTCTGGAAACACCATATATTTT. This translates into CASSLNGRASGNTIYF.